This T cell receptor (beta chain) was captured by sequencing in a study of technical replicates of blood from several donors. V gave up 6 bases and J gave up 5 bases, with 16 bases separating them. Germline lookup yields CDR1 WSHSY and CDR2 SAAADI. The CDR3 has 14 residues. Measured with immunoSEQ multiplex PCR; TCRdb has only the in-frame clones, and not every one. The sample includes about 11,000 clones, roughly 94% of them seen just once. The V and J genes are TRBV10-2 and TRBJ1-1; D uncertain. The source is a human donor in good health. Sequenced material: PBMCs. The CDR3 nucleotides are TGCGCCAGCAGAGACCGGGGAGGGAGGACTGAAGCTTTCTTT. This sequence encodes CASRDRGGRTEAFF.